A single sample gave rise to the 4 T cell receptor beta chains below, sequenced in a study of blood T cell repertoires in COVID-19 (dated by TCRdb to the early 2020s). The library was built by means of the immunoSEQ multiplex PCR assay. The table comes from immuneACCESS by way of TCRdb, which keeps in-frame sequences with V and J called. Part of the clones is missing from these tables; in studies checked, under half for an unresolved V gene and the rest for unknown reasons. The sample table contains about 160,000 clones; only one count was recorded for approximately 90% of them. In total, the top ten clones hold roughly 5% of the sample. The sequenced material came from peripheral blood. The origin of the receptors is a man aged 25-45 years with COVID-19, enrolled during active disease.

CDR3 DNA: TGTGCCAGCAGCCCATGGGCAGGGAACAACAATGAGCAGTTCTTC. The encoded protein is CASSPWAGNNNEQFF. The chain employs TRBV27 and TRBJ2-1, with TRBD1 as a possible D gene (5 bases). The V end was cut by 6 bases, the J end by 5 bases, with 17 bases between. The CDR3 is made up of 15 amino acids. The germline gives CDR1 MNHEY, CDR2 SMNVEV (reference sequence).

V is TRBV29-1 and J is TRBJ1-5, with 8 bases lining up with TRBD1. Germline trimming cut 1 base from V and 6 bases from J; bases unmatched to any gene: 2. The germline CDR1 and CDR2 sequences are SQVTM and ANQGSEA. The CDR3 runs to 13 residues. CDR3 DNA sequence: TGCAGCGTTGAAGGGACAGGGAGTCAGCCCCAGCATTTT. Its protein product is CSVEGTGSQPQHF.

V is TRBV3-1 (or the pseudogene TRBV3-2) and J is TRBJ2-5; 7 bases are shared with TRBD1. Germline CDR1 reads LGHDT; CDR2 reads YNNKEL (reference sequence). J lost 3 bases, V lost 3 bases, and 1 base had no gene match. The CDR3 length is 13 residues. As DNA, the CDR3 is TGTGCCAGCAGCCACGGACAGGAAGAGACCCAGTACTTC. Protein product: CASSHGQEETQYF.

Regarding this clone: The same CDR3 also results from other DNA sequences found in this sample. This chain connects TRBV18 to TRBJ2-7, with 8 nucleotides matching TRBD1. Germline CDR1 reads KGHSH; CDR2 reads LQKENI. The CDR3 extends over 14 amino acids. V gave up 3 bases and J gave up 2 bases; unmatched junction bases: 3. This CDR3 reads CASSPGTGTYEQYF. The CDR3 DNA reads as TGTGCCAGCTCACCCGGGACAGGCACCTACGAGCAGTACTTC.